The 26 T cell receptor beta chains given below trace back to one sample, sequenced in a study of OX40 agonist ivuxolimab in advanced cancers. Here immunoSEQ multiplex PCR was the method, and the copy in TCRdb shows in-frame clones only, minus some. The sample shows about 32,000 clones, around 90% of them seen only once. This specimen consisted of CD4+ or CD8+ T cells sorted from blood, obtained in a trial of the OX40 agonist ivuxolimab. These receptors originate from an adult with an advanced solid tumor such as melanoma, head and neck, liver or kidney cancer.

In DNA, the CDR3 is TGTGCCAGATATAGACAGTTTAATTATGGCTACACCTTC. Translated, it gives CARYRQFNYGYTF. The V gene is TRBV9, the J gene TRBJ1-2, with D tentatively TRBD1 (5 bases). Germline V gene lookup returns CDR1 SGDLS and CDR2 YYNGEE. V was pared by 8 bases and J by 5 bases, with 16 bases between. This CDR3 region has 13 residues.

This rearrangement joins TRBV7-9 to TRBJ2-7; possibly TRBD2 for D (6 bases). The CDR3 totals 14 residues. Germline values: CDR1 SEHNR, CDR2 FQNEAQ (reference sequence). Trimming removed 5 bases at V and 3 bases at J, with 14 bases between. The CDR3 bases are TGTGCCAGCAGCCGCCCGGGACTTTACTACGAGCAGTACTTC. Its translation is CASSRPGLYYEQYF.

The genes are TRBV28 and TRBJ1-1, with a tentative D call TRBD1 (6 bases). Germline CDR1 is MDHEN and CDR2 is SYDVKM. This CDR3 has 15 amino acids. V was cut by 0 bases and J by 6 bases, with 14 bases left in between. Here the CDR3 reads CASSLWDLGGPEAFF. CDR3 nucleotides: TGTGCCAGCAGTTTATGGGATTTAGGGGGGCCTGAAGCTTTCTTT.

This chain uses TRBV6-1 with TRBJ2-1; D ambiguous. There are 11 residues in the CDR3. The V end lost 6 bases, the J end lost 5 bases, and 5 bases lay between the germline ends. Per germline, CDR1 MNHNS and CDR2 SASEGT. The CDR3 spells CASRDHNEQFF. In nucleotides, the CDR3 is TGTGCCAGCAGGGACCACAATGAGCAGTTCTTC.

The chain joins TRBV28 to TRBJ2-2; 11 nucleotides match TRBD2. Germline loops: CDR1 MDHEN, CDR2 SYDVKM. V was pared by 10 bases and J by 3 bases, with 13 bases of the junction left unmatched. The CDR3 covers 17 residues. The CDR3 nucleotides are TGTGCCATAGGGACTAGCGGAACCTTCGTTGACACCGGGGAGCTGTTTTTT. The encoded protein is CAIGTSGTFVDTGELFF.

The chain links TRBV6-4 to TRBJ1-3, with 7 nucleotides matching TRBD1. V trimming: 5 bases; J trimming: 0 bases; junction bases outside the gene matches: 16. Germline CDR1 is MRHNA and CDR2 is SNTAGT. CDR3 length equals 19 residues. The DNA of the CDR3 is TGTGCCAGCAGTCGCTGCCGCCCCCAGGGGGATTCCTCTGGAAACACCATATATTTT. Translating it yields CASSRCRPQGDSSGNTIYF.

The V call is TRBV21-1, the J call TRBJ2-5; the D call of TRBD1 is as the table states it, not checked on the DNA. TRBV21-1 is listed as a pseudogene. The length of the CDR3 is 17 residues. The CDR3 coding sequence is TGTGCCAGCAGCAAGCGCCTCCGGGACAGGGGGCAAGAGACCCAGTACTTC. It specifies CASSKRLRDRGQETQYF.

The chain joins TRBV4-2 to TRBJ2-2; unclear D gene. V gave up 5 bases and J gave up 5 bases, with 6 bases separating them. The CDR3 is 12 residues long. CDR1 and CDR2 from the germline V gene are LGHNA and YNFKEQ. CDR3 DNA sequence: TGTGCCAGCAGCTCCAGGACCGGGGAGCTGTTTTTT. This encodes CASSSRTGELFF.

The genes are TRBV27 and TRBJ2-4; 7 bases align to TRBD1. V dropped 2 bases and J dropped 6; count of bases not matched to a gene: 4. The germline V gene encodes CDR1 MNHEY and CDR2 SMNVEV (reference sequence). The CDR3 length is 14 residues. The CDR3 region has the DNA TGTGCCAGCAGTTTAGTAGGGGGCACAAACATTCAGTACTTC. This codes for CASSLVGGTNIQYF.

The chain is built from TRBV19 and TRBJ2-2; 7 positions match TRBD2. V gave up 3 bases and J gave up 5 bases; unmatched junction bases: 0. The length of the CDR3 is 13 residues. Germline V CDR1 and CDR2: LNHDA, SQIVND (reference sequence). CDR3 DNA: TGTGCCAGTAGTATGGGGGGGACCGGGGAGCTGTTTTTT. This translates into CASSMGGTGELFF.

CDR3 nucleotide sequence: TGTGCCAGTTCTAAACGGGGGACAGAAGGAACTGAGCAGTTCTTC. This codes for CASSKRGTEGTEQFF. The V and J genes are TRBV6-1 and TRBJ2-1, with D perhaps matching TRBD1 (7 bases). The V gene lost 9 bases and the J gene lost 9 bases, with 24 bases spanning the gap. Germline CDR1 is MNHNS and CDR2 is SASEGT. This CDR3 contains 15 residues.

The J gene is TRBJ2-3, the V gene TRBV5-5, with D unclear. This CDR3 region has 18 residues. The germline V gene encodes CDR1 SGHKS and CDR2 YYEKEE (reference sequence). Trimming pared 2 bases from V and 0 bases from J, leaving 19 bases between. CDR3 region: CASSFESGPYTSTDTQYF. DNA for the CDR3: TGTGCCAGCAGCTTTGAATCGGGCCCCTATACTAGCACAGATACGCAGTATTTT.

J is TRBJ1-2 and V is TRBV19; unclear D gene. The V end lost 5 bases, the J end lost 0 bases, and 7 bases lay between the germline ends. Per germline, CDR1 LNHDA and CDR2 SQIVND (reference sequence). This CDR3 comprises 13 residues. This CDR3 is CASSPNTNYGYTF. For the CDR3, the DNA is TGTGCCAGTAGTCCCAACACTAACTATGGCTACACCTTC.

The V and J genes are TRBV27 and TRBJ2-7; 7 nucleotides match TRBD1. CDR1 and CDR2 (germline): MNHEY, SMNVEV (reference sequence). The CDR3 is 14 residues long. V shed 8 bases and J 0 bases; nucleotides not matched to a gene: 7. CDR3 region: CASGYRGSSYEQYF. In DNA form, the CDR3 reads TGTGCCAGCGGTTACAGGGGTAGCTCCTACGAGCAGTACTTC.

CDR3 region: CASSRPGGVFIEQYF. The CDR3 bases are TGTGCCAGCTCACGACCAGGGGGCGTCTTTATCGAGCAGTACTTC. The chain links TRBV18 to TRBJ2-7, with 8 bases identical to TRBD1. V was pared by 4 bases and J by 6 bases, with 11 bases of the junction left unmatched. The CDR3 spans 15 residues. The germline V gene has CDR1 KGHSH and CDR2 LQKENI.

The CDR3 sequence is CASSLVLAGGPTDTQYF. The CDR3 DNA reads as TGTGCCAGCAGCTTGGTTCTAGCGGGGGGGCCAACAGATACGCAGTATTTT. This chain connects TRBV5-6 to TRBJ2-3; 12 bases map to TRBD2. V was clipped by 0 bases and J by 3 bases; unmatched bases: 5. The V gene's germline CDR1 is SGHDT and CDR2 YYEEEE. The CDR3 runs to 17 residues. The full variable domain, with the rest looked up from reference TRBV5-6 and TRBJ2-3, is DAGVTQSPTHLIKTRGQQVTLRCSPKSGHDTVSWYQQALGQGPQFIFQYYEEEERQRGNFPDRFSGHQFPNYSSELNVNALLLGDSALYLCASSLVLAGGPTDTQYFGPGTRLTVL.

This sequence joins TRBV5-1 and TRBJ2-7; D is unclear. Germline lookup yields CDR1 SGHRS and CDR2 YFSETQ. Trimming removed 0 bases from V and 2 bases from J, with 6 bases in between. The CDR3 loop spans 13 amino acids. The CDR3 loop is CASSLATAYEQYF. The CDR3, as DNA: TGCGCCAGCAGCTTGGCCACCGCCTACGAGCAGTACTTC.

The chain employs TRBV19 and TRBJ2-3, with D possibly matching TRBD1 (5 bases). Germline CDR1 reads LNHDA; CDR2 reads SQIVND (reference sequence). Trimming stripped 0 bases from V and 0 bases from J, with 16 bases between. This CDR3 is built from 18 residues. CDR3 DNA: TGTGCCAGTAGTATAGATGGGCCCTCAGGGATGAGCACAGATACGCAGTATTTT. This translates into CASSIDGPSGMSTDTQYF.

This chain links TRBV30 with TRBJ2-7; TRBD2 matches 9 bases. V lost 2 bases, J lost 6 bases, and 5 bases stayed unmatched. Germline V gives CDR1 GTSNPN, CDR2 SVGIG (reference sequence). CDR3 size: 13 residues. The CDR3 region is CAWSTGTSSEQYF. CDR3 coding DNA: TGTGCCTGGAGTACCGGGACTAGCAGCGAGCAGTACTTC.

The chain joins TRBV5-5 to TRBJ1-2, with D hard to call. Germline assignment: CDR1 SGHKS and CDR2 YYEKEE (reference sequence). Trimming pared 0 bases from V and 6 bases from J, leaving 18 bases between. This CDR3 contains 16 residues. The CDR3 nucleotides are TGTGCCAGCAGCTTGGAGGCTATACGCCCTCAGAATGGCTACACCTTC. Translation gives CASSLEAIRPQNGYTF.

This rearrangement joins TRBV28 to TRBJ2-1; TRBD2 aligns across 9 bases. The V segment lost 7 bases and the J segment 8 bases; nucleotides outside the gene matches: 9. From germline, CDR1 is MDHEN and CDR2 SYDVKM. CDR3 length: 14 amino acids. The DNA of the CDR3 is TGTGCCAGCAAAGTGGTGCGGGGGGGCTATGAGCAGTTCTTC. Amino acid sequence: CASKVVRGGYEQFF.

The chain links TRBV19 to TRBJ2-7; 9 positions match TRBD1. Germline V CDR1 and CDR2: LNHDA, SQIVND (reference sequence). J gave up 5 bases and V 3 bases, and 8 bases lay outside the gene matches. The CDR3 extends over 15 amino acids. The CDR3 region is CASSMVGTGNHEQYF. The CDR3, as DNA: TGTGCCAGTAGTATGGTGGGGACAGGGAACCACGAGCAGTACTTC.

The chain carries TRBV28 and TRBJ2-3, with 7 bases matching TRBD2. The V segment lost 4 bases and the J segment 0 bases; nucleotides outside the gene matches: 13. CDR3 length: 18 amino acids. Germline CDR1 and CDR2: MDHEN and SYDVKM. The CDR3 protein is CASSWPGREKSSTDTQYF. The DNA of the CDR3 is TGTGCCAGCAGTTGGCCCGGGCGGGAGAAGTCCAGCACAGATACGCAGTATTTT.

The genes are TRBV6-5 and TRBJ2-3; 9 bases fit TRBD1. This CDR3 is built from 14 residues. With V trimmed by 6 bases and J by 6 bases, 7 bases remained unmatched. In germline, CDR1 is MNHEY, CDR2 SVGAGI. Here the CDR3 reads CASSLLGTGDTQYF. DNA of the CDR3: TGTGCCAGCAGCCTACTTGGGACAGGGGATACGCAGTATTTT.

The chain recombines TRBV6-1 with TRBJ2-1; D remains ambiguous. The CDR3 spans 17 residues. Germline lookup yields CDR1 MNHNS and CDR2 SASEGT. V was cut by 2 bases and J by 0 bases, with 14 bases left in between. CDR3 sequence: CASSELSQPSSYNEQFF. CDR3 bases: TGTGCCAGCAGTGAATTGAGTCAGCCTAGCTCCTACAATGAGCAGTTCTTC.

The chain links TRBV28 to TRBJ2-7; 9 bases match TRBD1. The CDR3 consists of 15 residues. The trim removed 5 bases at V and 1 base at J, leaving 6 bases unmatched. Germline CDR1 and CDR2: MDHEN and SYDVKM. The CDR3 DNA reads TGTGCCAGCAGTCCCGGACAGGGGTTTTCCTACGAGCAGTACTTC. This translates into CASSPGQGFSYEQYF.